This TCR beta chain was retrieved from a study of blood T cells in healthy people across ages. Study details: Per every two T cells, about one barcoded beta molecule was captured by template switching. The study, taken as a whole, reports: A greater number of naive CD4+ cells and higher diversity distinguished long-lived donors from aged donors.

The people who gave samples were healthy Caucasians from Russia, aged about 6 to 95. The CDR3 has 14 residues. Germline-derived CDR1 and CDR2 are MGHDK and SYGVNS. Trimming stripped 1 base from V and 4 bases from J, with 9 bases between. Remarks on this clonotype: Its antigen remains unknown.

A sample-barcoded 5' primer and a J-beta primer mix were used in a second PCR of roughly 6 to 11 cycles. Via MiXCR, TCRdb re-called the 5' RACE reads, giving one row per CDR3 protein. The sample consists of 1.2 million to 1.5 million distinct CDR3 sequences, approximately 59% of them appearing once. Material: blood. The receptor's source is a man between 18 and 35 years old in good health. The chain uses TRBV25-1 and TRBJ2-3, with D unresolved. The CDR3 reads CASSEFVRADTQYF. The CDR3, as DNA: TGTGCCAGCAGTGAATTTGTTAGGGCAGATACGCAGTATTTT.